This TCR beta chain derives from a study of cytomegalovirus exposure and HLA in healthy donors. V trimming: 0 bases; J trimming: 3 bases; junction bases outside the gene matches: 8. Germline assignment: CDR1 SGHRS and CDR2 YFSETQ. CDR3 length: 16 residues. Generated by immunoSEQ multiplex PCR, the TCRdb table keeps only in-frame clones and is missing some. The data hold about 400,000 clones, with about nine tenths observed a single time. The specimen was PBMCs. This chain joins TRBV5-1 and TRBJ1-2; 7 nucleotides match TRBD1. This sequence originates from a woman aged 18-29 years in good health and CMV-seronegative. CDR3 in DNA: TGCGCCAGCAGCTTGGAGAGGGGGCCATCATACTATGGCTACACCTTC. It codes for CASSLERGPSYYGYTF.